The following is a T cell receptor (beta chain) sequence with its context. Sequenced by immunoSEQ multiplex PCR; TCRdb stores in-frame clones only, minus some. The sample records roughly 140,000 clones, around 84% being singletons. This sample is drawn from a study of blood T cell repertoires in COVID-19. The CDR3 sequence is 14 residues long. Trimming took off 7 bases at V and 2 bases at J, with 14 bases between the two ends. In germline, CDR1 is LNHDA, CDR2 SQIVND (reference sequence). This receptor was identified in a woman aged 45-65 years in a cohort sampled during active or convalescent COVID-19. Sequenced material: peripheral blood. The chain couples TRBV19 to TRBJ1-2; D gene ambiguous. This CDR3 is CASTRDGANYGYTF. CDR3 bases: TGTGCCAGTACCCGGGATGGAGCAAACTATGGCTACACCTTC.